This T cell receptor beta chain comes out of a study of T cell repertoires in cytomegalovirus infection. Study summary: An indication of both CMV infection and matching HLA type came from public TCR beta signatures. Study-level findings and limits: Clonotypes of TCR beta that were HLA-C-restricted and CMV-specific dominated the ex vivo response. Pooled public TCR beta family frequency picked out CMV carriers with the relevant HLA.

The ends were cut back, 0 bases at V and 2 bases at J, with 1 base in the middle. The germline CDR1 and CDR2 sequences are SGHAT and FQNNGV. CDR3 length equals 12 residues. This clonotype came up many times. Its target is unknown. One entry per CDR3 protein results from TCRdb running MiXCR on the reads. The sample includes about 180,000 distinct CDR3 sequences, 13% to 15% of them seen just once. Sequencing used PBMCs. The source of this sequence is a human donor in good health (CMV status not recorded). Some clones in this sample may be carry-over from other donors' samples. The chain carries TRBV11-2 and TRBJ1-1; D gene ambiguous. CDR3 sequence: CASSLDNTEAFF. In DNA form, the CDR3 reads TGTGCCAGCAGCTTAGATAACACTGAAGCTTTCTTT.